The 28 T cell receptor beta chains below come from one sample, sequenced in a study of cytomegalovirus exposure and HLA in healthy donors (dated by TCRdb to the late 2010s). Library preparation was by the immunoSEQ multiplex PCR assay. The multiplex PCR relied on a mix of 60 forward primers for TCR Vbeta segments and 13 reverse primers for TCR Jbeta segments. Imported from immuneACCESS, the table was reduced by TCRdb to in-frame sequences with V and J called. These copies leave out some clones; in studies compared against another copy, an unresolved V gene accounts for under half, and the cause of the remainder is not known. The sample's table lists a count of over 110,000 clones. Approximately 1% of the sample goes to the ten largest clones. Sequencing used PBMCs. Source of these receptors: a male donor in good health and CMV-seronegative.

The chain carries TRBV19 and TRBJ2-3; TRBD2 matches 14 bases. Germline-derived CDR1 and CDR2 are LNHDA and SQIVND (reference sequence). The CDR3 has 18 residues. V shed 5 bases, J shed 0 bases, and the junction held 7 bases outside the gene matches. The CDR3 DNA reads as TGTGCCAGTAGTCTCGGACTAGCGGGAGGCACTAGCACAGATACGCAGTATTTT. As protein: CASSLGLAGGTSTDTQYF.

This chain joins TRBV9 and TRBJ2-7; 8 bases line up with TRBD1. V was pared by 2 bases and J by 3 bases, with 10 bases of the junction left unmatched. Germline loops: CDR1 SGDLS, CDR2 YYNGEE. This CDR3 has 16 residues. The CDR3: CASSVLPGGPLYEQYF. The CDR3 nucleotides read TGTGCCAGCAGCGTTCTCCCAGGGGGCCCCCTCTACGAGCAGTACTTC.

The chain carries TRBV7-8 and TRBJ2-7; D gene ambiguous. Trimming shortened V by 0 bases and J by 2 bases, and 5 bases separated the two germline ends. The CDR3 runs 13 residues. The germline V gene encodes CDR1 SGHVS and CDR2 FQNEAQ. CDR3 protein: CASSLAPAYEQYF. The CDR3 nucleotides are TGTGCCAGCAGCTTAGCGCCGGCCTACGAGCAGTACTTC.

This rearrangement joins TRBV2 to TRBJ2-1, with 8 positions matching TRBD2. Unmatched junction bases numbered 5, after V lost 6 bases and J lost 1 base. Germline V gene lookup returns CDR1 SNHLY and CDR2 FYNNEI. This CDR3 comprises 15 residues. CDR3: CASSEPSGSYNEQFF. DNA for the CDR3: TGTGCCAGCAGCGAACCTAGCGGGTCCTACAATGAGCAGTTCTTC.

The chain couples TRBV19 to TRBJ2-1, with a possible D match to TRBD2 (5 bases). The CDR3 covers 13 residues. Trimming removed 10 bases from V and 5 bases from J, with 15 bases in between. Germline CDR1 LNHDA, CDR2 SQIVND (reference sequence). For the CDR3, the DNA is TGTGCCACCAATGGGCTAGCAGACAATGAGCAGTTCTTC. Translating gives CATNGLADNEQFF.

The chain couples TRBV29-1 to TRBJ1-2, with D tentatively TRBD1 (5 bases). Trimming left V 2 bases short and J 5 bases short, with 18 bases between. CDR3 length equals 15 residues. Germline-derived CDR1 and CDR2 are SQVTM and ANQGSEA. The CDR3 bases are TGCAGCGTTGAAAGGCCGGGCAGGGCAGAGTATGGCTACACCTTC. As protein: CSVERPGRAEYGYTF.

This chain connects TRBV5-1 to TRBJ2-3; TRBD2 matches 8 bases. This CDR3 has 17 residues. V shed 4 bases, J shed 0 bases, and the junction held 10 bases outside the gene matches. In germline, CDR1 is SGHRS, CDR2 YFSETQ. The CDR3 DNA reads as TGCGCCAGCAGCCTACTCGGGGGGGCTTCTAGCACAGATACGCAGTATTTT. This encodes CASSLLGGASSTDTQYF.

The chain joins TRBV11-2 to TRBJ2-7; a weak D match, TRBD1 (5 bases). Germline-derived CDR1 and CDR2 are SGHAT and FQNNGV. The V gene lost 8 bases and the J gene lost 3 bases, with 14 bases spanning the gap. This CDR3 comprises 13 residues. The chain's CDR3 is CASAFDSFYEQYF. For the CDR3, the DNA is TGTGCCAGCGCTTTCGACAGTTTCTACGAGCAGTACTTC.

The rearrangement links TRBV25-1 to TRBJ2-2, with a possible D match to TRBD2 (7 bases). The CDR3 is 18 residues long. Deletions cut 4 bases from V and 5 bases from J, with 23 bases between. Germline V gene data show CDR1 as MGHDK and CDR2 as SYGVNS. CDR3 DNA sequence: TGTGCCAGCAGTGGTTTTGCGAGGGGGGGAGGTCGGACCGGGGAGCTGTTTTTT. As protein: CASSGFARGGGRTGELFF.

J is TRBJ1-1 and V is TRBV19; TRBD1 might be the D (5 bases). V was trimmed by 5 bases and J by 4 bases, leaving 11 bases between them. Looked up from germline, CDR1 is LNHDA and CDR2 is SQIVND (reference sequence). The CDR3 spans 13 residues. The CDR3 protein is CASSEVGGTEAFF. The DNA for the CDR3 is TGTGCCAGTAGTGAGGTGGGGGGCACTGAAGCTTTCTTT.

The gene calls are TRBV5-8 and TRBJ2-5; possibly TRBD2 for D (7 bases). Germline V gives CDR1 SGHTS, CDR2 YDEGEE. CDR3 length: 12 amino acids. The germline V and J ends were trimmed by 7 bases and 5 bases, with 12 bases remaining between them. The CDR3 DNA follows: TGTGCCAGCTCCGGGGGGCGGGAGACCCAGTACTTC. Residues: CASSGGRETQYF.

The CDR3 DNA follows: TGTGCCAGCAGCTTGGTGGGGCCTCCTAATGAAAAACTGTTTTTT. Its protein is CASSLVGPPNEKLFF. The V gene is TRBV5-5, the J gene TRBJ1-4; weak D call: TRBD1 (5 bases). The ends were cut back, 0 bases at V and 3 bases at J, with 9 bases in the middle. CDR3 size: 15 residues. The V gene's germline CDR1 is SGHKS and CDR2 YYEKEE (reference sequence).

The CDR3 nucleotides are TGTGCCAGCAGCTTTTCTCTACGCAGGGATCAGCCCCAGCATTTT. It is translated as CASSFSLRRDQPQHF. The rearrangement uses TRBV7-2 and TRBJ1-5; a weak D match, TRBD1 (5 bases). CDR1 is SGHTA and CDR2 is FQGNSA in the germline V gene. Trimming removed 3 bases from V and 5 bases from J, with 14 bases in between. The CDR3 is 15 residues long.

This chain uses TRBV6-5 with TRBJ1-1; 11 bases are a match to TRBD1. Per the germline V gene, CDR1 is MNHEY and CDR2 is SVGAGI. CDR3 length equals 15 residues. Losses at the gene ends were 5 bases for V and 1 base for J; bases not matched to a gene: 3. The CDR3 spells CASSGTGGRNTEAFF. CDR3 sequence (DNA): TGTGCCAGCAGTGGGACAGGGGGGAGGAACACTGAAGCTTTCTTT.

The genes are TRBV5-4 and TRBJ1-2; TRBD1 might be the D (6 bases). The V gene lost 3 bases and the J gene lost 8 bases, with 14 bases spanning the gap. Germline V gives CDR1 SGHNT, CDR2 YYREEE (reference sequence). The CDR3 runs 13 residues. The CDR3 protein is CASSSRWGRGYTF. Written as DNA, the CDR3 is TGTGCCAGCAGCTCAAGGTGGGGGCGAGGCTACACCTTC.

This chain links TRBV28 with TRBJ1-2, with no clear D. The CDR3 is made up of 14 amino acids. The V gene's germline CDR1 is MDHEN and CDR2 SYDVKM. The V end lost 1 base, the J end lost 4 bases, and 10 bases lay between the germline ends. CDR3 amino acids: CASSLSLGGYGYTF. DNA of the CDR3: TGTGCCAGCAGTTTATCCCTTGGAGGCTATGGCTACACCTTC.

In DNA form, the CDR3 reads TGTGCCAGCAGCTTGGTCGGACAGGGGGGCTCCTACGAGCAGTACTTC. Amino acids: CASSLVGQGGSYEQYF. This rearrangement joins TRBV7-2 to TRBJ2-7; 10 bases agree with TRBD1. The V and J ends lost 3 bases and 0 bases, in that order; junction bases with no gene match: 5. This CDR3 region has 16 residues. Germline CDR1 is SGHTA and CDR2 is FQGNSA.

This chain links TRBV7-6 with TRBJ2-7; D is perhaps TRBD1 (5 bases). This CDR3 is built from 14 residues. V lost 3 bases and J lost 2, with 11 bases in between. From germline, CDR1 is SGHVS and CDR2 FNYEAQ. This CDR3 reads CASSLTVNTYEQYF. The CDR3 coding sequence is TGTGCCAGCAGCTTGACAGTGAATACCTACGAGCAGTACTTC.

J is TRBJ1-5 and V is TRBV4-2; D perhaps matches TRBD1 (5 bases). This CDR3 spans 17 amino acids. Germline loops: CDR1 LGHNA, CDR2 YNFKEQ. V dropped 0 bases and J dropped 1 base, with 13 bases sitting between them. The CDR3 sequence: CASSQDSRVSSNQPQHF. DNA for the CDR3: TGTGCCAGCAGCCAAGATAGCAGGGTGTCGAGCAATCAGCCCCAGCATTTT.

V gene TRBV5-4 combines with J gene TRBJ1-4; 7 nucleotides line up with TRBD1. The CDR3 has 14 amino acids. Trimming cost V 2 bases and J 8 bases; bases outside gene matches: 6. Per germline, CDR1 SGHNT and CDR2 YYREEE (reference sequence). CDR3 DNA sequence: TGTGCCAGCAGCTTCGACAGGGAGGAAGAAAAACTGTTTTTT. It encodes CASSFDREEEKLFF.

The V gene is TRBV7-6, the J gene TRBJ1-4; 8 bases match TRBD1. With 3 bases clipped from V and 4 bases from J, the junction kept 1 base outside the gene matches. CDR1 and CDR2 from the germline V gene are SGHVS and FNYEAQ. The CDR3 runs 14 residues. CDR3 region: CASSFTGGNEKLFF. The CDR3 DNA reads as TGTGCCAGCAGCTTCACAGGGGGTAATGAAAAACTGTTTTTT.

The chain has TRBV4-1 and TRBJ2-7, with 14 positions matching TRBD2. In germline, CDR1 is MGHRA, CDR2 YSYEKL. V was clipped by 2 bases and J by 0 bases; unmatched bases: 9. This CDR3 is 19 amino acids long. CDR3 protein: CASSQPLGLAGAFSYEQYF. CDR3 in DNA: TGCGCCAGCAGCCAACCTCTGGGACTAGCGGGGGCCTTCTCCTACGAGCAGTACTTC.

This chain connects TRBV18 to TRBJ1-5, with 7 bases fitting TRBD1. The CDR3 consists of 14 residues. In germline, CDR1 is KGHSH, CDR2 LQKENI. V shed 5 bases, J shed 2 bases, and the junction held 3 bases outside the gene matches. The CDR3 loop reads CASSAGQGNQPQHF. CDR3 DNA: TGTGCCAGCTCAGCCGGACAGGGCAATCAGCCCCAGCATTTT. The full variable domain, its missing parts supplied by reference TRBV18 and TRBJ1-5, is NAGVMQNPRHLVRRRGQEARLRCSPMKGHSHVYWYRQLPEEGLKFMVYLQKENIIDESGMPKERFSAEFPKEGPSILRIQQVVRGDSAAYFCASSAGQGNQPQHFGDGTRLSIL.

The CDR3 region has the DNA TGCAGCGGGCGGGGACAGGGGGCAAAAAGGACAGATACGCAGTATTTT. It translates to CSGRGQGAKRTDTQYF. The rearrangement links TRBV29-1 to TRBJ2-3; 12 bases match TRBD1. V dropped 7 bases and J dropped 3; count of bases not matched to a gene: 11. Germline CDR1 and CDR2: SQVTM and ANQGSEA. This CDR3 spans 16 amino acids.

The rearrangement joins TRBV5-6 to TRBJ2-3; perhaps TRBD2 as D (6 bases). The CDR3 has 15 amino acids. Per germline, CDR1 SGHDT and CDR2 YYEEEE. Trimming removed 1 base from V and 2 bases from J, with 11 bases in between. CDR3 loop: CASSLSGRNTDTQYF. The CDR3 DNA reads as TGTGCCAGCAGCTTGAGCGGGCGAAACACAGATACGCAGTATTTT.

V usage is TRBV5-1 and J usage is TRBJ1-6; D possibly corresponds to TRBD1 (5 bases). V was pared by 4 bases and J by 1 base, with 24 bases between. CDR3 size: 20 residues. Germline V gene lookup returns CDR1 SGHRS and CDR2 YFSETQ. CDR3 region: CASSAGDGWGDRSYNSPLHF. For the CDR3, the DNA is TGCGCCAGCAGCGCGGGTGACGGATGGGGGGATCGATCCTATAATTCACCCCTCCACTTT.

The J gene is TRBJ2-5, the V gene TRBV5-4, with 7 bases matching TRBD1. Germline assignment: CDR1 SGHNT and CDR2 YYREEE (reference sequence). J gave up 2 bases and V 2 bases, and 3 bases lay outside the gene matches. The CDR3 is 14 amino acids. CDR3 bases: TGTGCCAGCAGCTTTGGGACAGCTCAAGAGACCCAGTACTTC. It codes for CASSFGTAQETQYF.

This chain uses TRBV4-3 with TRBJ2-2; D unresolved. Germline V lookup: CDR1 LGHNA, CDR2 YSLEER. V was pared by 0 bases and J by 7 bases, with 9 bases between. The CDR3 length is 14 residues. CDR3 in amino acids: CASSQEVSSGELFF. Written as DNA, the CDR3 is TGCGCCAGCAGCCAAGAGGTGTCGAGCGGGGAGCTGTTTTTT.